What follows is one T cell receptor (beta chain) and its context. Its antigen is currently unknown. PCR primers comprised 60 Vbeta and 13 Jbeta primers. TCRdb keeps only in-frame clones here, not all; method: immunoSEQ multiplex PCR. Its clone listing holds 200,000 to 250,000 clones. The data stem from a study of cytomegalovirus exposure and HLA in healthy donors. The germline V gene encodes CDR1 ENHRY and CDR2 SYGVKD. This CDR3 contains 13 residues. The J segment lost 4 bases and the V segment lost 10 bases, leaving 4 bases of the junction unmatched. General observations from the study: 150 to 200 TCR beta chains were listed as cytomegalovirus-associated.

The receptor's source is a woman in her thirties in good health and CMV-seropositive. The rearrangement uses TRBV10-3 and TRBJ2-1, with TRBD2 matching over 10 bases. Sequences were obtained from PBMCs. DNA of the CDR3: TGTGCCACCGAGCGGGAGGGTTACAATGAGCAGTTCTTC. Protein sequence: CATEREGYNEQFF.